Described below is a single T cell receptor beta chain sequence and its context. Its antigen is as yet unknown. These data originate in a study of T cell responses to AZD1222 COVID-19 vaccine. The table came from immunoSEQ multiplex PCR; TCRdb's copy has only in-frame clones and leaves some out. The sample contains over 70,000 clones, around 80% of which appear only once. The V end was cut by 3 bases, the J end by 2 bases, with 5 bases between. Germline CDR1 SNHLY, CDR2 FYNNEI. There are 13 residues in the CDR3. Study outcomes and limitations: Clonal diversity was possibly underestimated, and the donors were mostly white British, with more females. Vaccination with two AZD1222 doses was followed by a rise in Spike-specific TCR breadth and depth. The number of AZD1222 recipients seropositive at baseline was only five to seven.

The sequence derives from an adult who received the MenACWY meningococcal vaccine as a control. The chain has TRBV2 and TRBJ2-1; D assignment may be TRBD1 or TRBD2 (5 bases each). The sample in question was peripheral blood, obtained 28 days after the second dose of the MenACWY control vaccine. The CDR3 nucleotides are TGTGCCAGCAGTGAGGGACCCTACAATGAGCAGTTCTTC. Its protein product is CASSEGPYNEQFF.